This T cell receptor (beta chain) was sequenced during a study of molecular identifiers for immune sequencing clone quantification. Study-level results: Spiked Jurkat TCR RNA originating from one cell could reportedly be identified amid 850,000 to 1,000,000 naive cells. Because of identical TCR molecules sharing a barcode, sizes of highly expanded clones could be underestimated. Clones above 20 RNA copies held over 98% of effector molecules, under 1% in naive cells.

Isolation of naive CD8 T cells was achieved by sorting on a CD8+CD4-CCR7+CD45RA+ phenotype. Turning to this clonotype: Antigen: not known.

The CDR3 runs to 14 residues. V was pared by 5 bases and J by 9 bases, with 18 bases between. Germline CDR1 KGHDR, CDR2 SFDVKD. TCRdb recomputed calls from the PCR reads with MiXCR, one row per CDR3 protein. Here the sample spans some 580,000 distinct CDR3 sequences, 25% being singletons. The V call is TRBV24-1, the J call TRBJ2-5; D may be TRBD1 or TRBD2 (5 bases each). The specimen sequenced was naive CD8+ T cells from blood, with Jurkat cell RNA spiked in. This sample's subset: FACS-sorted CD8+CD4-CCR7+CD45RA+ naive T cells. This TCR came from a human donor in good health. Some libraries in this study had Jurkat cell RNA spiked in. As DNA, the CDR3 is TGTGCCACCAGTGTCGAGGAGGACAAAAGGGCCCAGTACTTC. This encodes CATSVEEDKRAQYF.